These 20 T cell receptor beta chains came from one sample sequenced in a study of cytomegalovirus exposure and HLA in healthy donors. Primers included in the PCR were 60 Vbeta and 13 Jbeta primers. Method: immunoSEQ multiplex PCR; TCRdb's copy keeps in-frame clones and lacks some. This table holds about 230,000 clones, about 89% found once. The sequencing input was PBMCs. The receptors stem from a woman under 30 in good health and CMV-seronegative.

V and J are TRBV30 and TRBJ1-1; D unclear. The CDR3 runs to 11 residues. Trimming shortened V by 0 bases and J by 12 bases, and 11 bases separated the two germline ends. Germline-derived CDR1 and CDR2 are GTSNPN and SVGIG (reference sequence). CDR3 in amino acids: CAWSVSRGTFF. The CDR3, as DNA: TGTGCCTGGAGTGTATCACGAGGGACTTTCTTT.

The gene calls are TRBV21-1 and TRBJ2-5; the D call in the table, TRBD2, was not verified against the DNA. TRBV21-1 is a documented pseudogene. This CDR3 contains 19 residues. The CDR3 DNA sequence: TGTGCCAGCAGCATTCGACTAGCGGGAGGGCCGGAGTGCGGGGAGACCCAGTACTTC. This codes for CASSIRLAGGPECGETQYF.

The V gene is TRBV19, the J gene TRBJ2-2; TRBD2 agrees at 8 bases. V dropped 0 bases and J dropped 5; count of bases not matched to a gene: 8. CDR1 and CDR2 from the germline V gene are LNHDA and SQIVND (reference sequence). The length of the CDR3 is 17 residues. DNA for the CDR3: TGTGCCAGTAGTATAGATAAAGGACTAGCAAGGACCGGGGAGCTGTTTTTT. Protein product: CASSIDKGLARTGELFF. Together with reference TRBV19 and TRBJ2-2, the CDR3 gives the full variable domain: DGGITQSPKYLFRKEGQNVTLSCEQNLNHDAMYWYRQDPGQGLRLIYYSQIVNDFQKGDIAEGYSVSREKKESFPLTVTSAQKNPTAFYLCASSIDKGLARTGELFFGEGSRLTVL.

This clone was found once. V usage is TRBV11-3 and J usage is TRBJ2-2; 16 bases fit TRBD2. CDR1 and CDR2 (germline): SGHNT, YENEEA. The V and J ends lost 5 bases and 2 bases, in that order; junction bases with no gene match: 11. The CDR3 extends over 20 amino acids. In nucleotides, the CDR3 is TGTGCCAGCAGCCCGCGTCCCGGGACTAGCGGGAGGGCCAACACCGGGGAGCTGTTTTTT. This sequence encodes CASSPRPGTSGRANTGELFF.

This chain connects TRBV27 to TRBJ2-1; D unresolved. The CDR3 has 15 amino acids. V lost 5 bases, J lost 0 bases, and 11 bases lay in between. CDR1 is MNHEY and CDR2 is SMNVEV in the germline V gene (reference sequence). The CDR3 DNA sequence: TGTGCCAGCAGTCCCCTAACGAGCTCCTACAATGAGCAGTTCTTC. Translated: CASSPLTSSYNEQFF.

The gene calls are TRBV11-3 and TRBJ2-1; 10 positions match TRBD2. Germline V gene sequence: CDR1 SGHNT, CDR2 YENEEA. Germline trimming cut 1 base from V and 7 bases from J; bases unmatched to any gene: 7. This CDR3 comprises 16 residues. The CDR3 protein is CASSLVSSGSINEQFF. In DNA, the CDR3 is TGTGCCAGCAGCTTAGTTTCTAGCGGGAGTATTAATGAGCAGTTCTTC.

This chain joins TRBV7-9 and TRBJ2-5; D is possibly TRBD1 (6 bases). In germline, CDR1 is SEHNR, CDR2 FQNEAQ (reference sequence). The CDR3 consists of 15 residues. V was cut by 4 bases and J by 3 bases, with 15 bases left in between. CDR3 nucleotide sequence: TGTGCCAGCAGCTCTGTCGGCAGGGGAGAAGAGACCCAGTACTTC. Its protein is CASSSVGRGEETQYF.

The chain links TRBV9 to TRBJ1-2; D gene uncertain. The CDR3 consists of 14 residues. The V gene's germline CDR1 is SGDLS and CDR2 YYNGEE. V was clipped by 0 bases and J by 8 bases, with 14 bases between them. CDR3 loop: CASSVDAGPGGYTF. The CDR3 DNA is TGTGCCAGCAGCGTAGATGCCGGCCCAGGAGGCTACACCTTC.

The V gene is TRBV10-3, the J gene TRBJ2-7; TRBD1 is a possible D gene (5 bases). Trimming left V 8 bases short and J 0 bases short, with 14 bases between. CDR1 and CDR2 from the germline V gene are ENHRY and SYGVKD. This CDR3 has 14 amino acids. CDR3 in amino acids: CAISQGGTSYEQYF. The DNA for the CDR3 is TGTGCCATCTCTCAGGGCGGAACCTCCTACGAGCAGTACTTC.

V and J are TRBV7-9 and TRBJ2-7; D might be TRBD2 (5 bases). Germline CDR1 reads SEHNR; CDR2 reads FQNEAQ (reference sequence). The germline V and J ends were trimmed by 3 bases and 7 bases, with 16 bases remaining between them. The CDR3 runs to 14 residues. In nucleotides, the CDR3 is TGTGCCAGCAGCTTCCATAGCTTGCCGGGGGAGCAGTACTTC. Its protein product is CASSFHSLPGEQYF.

The chain has TRBV13 and TRBJ2-1, with D perhaps matching TRBD2 (8 bases). The V end was cut by 2 bases, the J end by 1 base, with 21 bases between. Looked up from germline, CDR1 is PRHDT and CDR2 is FYEKMQ (reference sequence). The CDR3 runs to 19 residues. CDR3 sequence: CASSLPPGGTVVSYNEQFF. The CDR3 DNA is TGTGCCAGCAGCTTACCTCCGGGGGGGACAGTTGTGTCCTACAATGAGCAGTTCTTC.

The rearrangement joins TRBV6-1 to TRBJ1-1; D is unclear. The CDR3 is 14 amino acids. Germline V gene lookup returns CDR1 MNHNS and CDR2 SASEGT. V was shortened by 0 bases and J by 2 bases, with 7 bases between the two germline ends. The DNA for the CDR3 is TGTGCCAGCAGTGAAGCGGTCAGAAACACTGAAGCTTTCTTT. It yields the protein CASSEAVRNTEAFF.

This clone was detected only once. V and J are TRBV18 and TRBJ2-1; TRBD1 matches at 9 bases. Losses at the gene ends were 1 base for V and 8 bases for J; bases not matched to a gene: 3. The CDR3 loop spans 14 amino acids. CDR1 KGHSH and CDR2 LQKENI come from the germline V gene. The CDR3 DNA reads TGTGCCAGCTCACCACTGGGACAGGGCGATGAGCAGTTCTTC. Translated, it gives CASSPLGQGDEQFF.

The chain recombines TRBV27 with TRBJ2-1; weak D call: TRBD2 (5 bases). V lost 6 bases and J 0 bases, leaving 9 bases between the germline ends. CDR1 and CDR2 (germline): MNHEY, SMNVEV (reference sequence). The CDR3 is 14 residues long. The CDR3 loop is CASSLAVSYNEQFF. The CDR3 DNA reads as TGTGCCAGCAGCCTAGCTGTCTCCTACAATGAGCAGTTCTTC.

The chain's CDR3 is CASSLPDRHPSYEQYF. Here the CDR3 DNA reads TGTGCCAGCAGCTTACCCGACAGACACCCCTCCTACGAGCAGTACTTC. J is TRBJ2-7 and V is TRBV7-2; tentative D call: TRBD1 (5 bases). Looked up from germline, CDR1 is SGHTA and CDR2 is FQGNSA. The V end was cut by 2 bases, the J end by 0 bases, with 14 bases between. The CDR3 covers 16 residues.

The chain links TRBV11-3 to TRBJ2-3; 12 bases are shared with TRBD2. The V segment lost 5 bases and the J segment 4 bases; nucleotides outside the gene matches: 10. Germline CDR1 SGHNT, CDR2 YENEEA. This CDR3 region has 17 residues. The CDR3 region is CASSLRLAGDGSDTQYF. The CDR3 nucleotides are TGTGCCAGCAGCCTACGACTAGCGGGAGACGGGTCAGATACGCAGTATTTT.

The J gene is TRBJ1-1, the V gene TRBV10-3; D is uncertain. The CDR3 has 16 residues. V shed 0 bases and J shed 4 bases, with 15 bases lying between them. Germline CDR1 is ENHRY and CDR2 is SYGVKD. The CDR3 loop is CAISESGPSGGTEAFF. The CDR3 DNA sequence: TGTGCCATCAGTGAGTCCGGCCCCAGCGGAGGCACTGAAGCTTTCTTT.

This clone was seen a handful of times. The chain couples TRBV7-9 to TRBJ2-7, with 11 nucleotides matching TRBD2. The length of the CDR3 is 18 residues. Trimming took 1 base from V and 1 from J; bases not matched to a gene: 9. Germline CDR1 reads SEHNR; CDR2 reads FQNEAQ (reference sequence). The CDR3 bases are TGTGCCAGCAGCTTAGTAGCTAGCGGGAGGACTCCATCCTACGAGCAGTACTTC. Translated: CASSLVASGRTPSYEQYF.

V gene TRBV27 combines with J gene TRBJ2-1; TRBD2 aligns across 7 bases. The CDR3 totals 14 residues. The V gene end was trimmed by 3 bases and the J gene end by 4 bases; junction bases not matched to a gene: 3. In germline, CDR1 is MNHEY, CDR2 SMNVEV (reference sequence). CDR3: CASSLGGGYNEQFF. The CDR3 region has the DNA TGTGCCAGCAGTTTGGGGGGGGGTTACAATGAGCAGTTCTTC.

The rearrangement links TRBV19 to TRBJ2-1; D is unresolved. The V gene lost 3 bases and the J gene lost 5 bases, with 17 bases spanning the gap. The CDR3 consists of 16 residues. Per the germline V gene, CDR1 is LNHDA and CDR2 is SQIVND (reference sequence). CDR3 sequence reads: CASSIPGPRQNNEQFF. The CDR3 coding sequence is TGTGCCAGTAGTATTCCCGGCCCCAGGCAAAACAATGAGCAGTTCTTC.